The rows below give T cell receptor beta chains drawn from one sample of a study of radiation and T cells in renal cell carcinoma. Here immunoSEQ multiplex PCR was the method, and the copy in TCRdb shows in-frame clones only, minus some. The data contain 120,000 or so clones, about four fifths of them singletons. The specimen was blood, collected from a patient whose treatment included radiotherapy and nephrectomy. The receptors shown here come from a man between 50 and 59 years old with renal cell carcinoma. CDR3s leave out the opening cysteine and the closing phenylalanine or tryptophan. Fields, in order: V gene, J gene, CDR3 protein.

TRBV2	TRBJ1-2	ASSDSQGAKNYGYT
TRBV5-4	TRBJ2-7	ASSFAQSPYEQY
TRBV5-1	TRBJ2-2	ASRFQAENTGELF
TRBV5-1	TRBJ2-7	ASSPSGTYEQY
TRBV5-4	TRBJ1-1	ASSTDRNNFAF
TRBV19	TRBJ1-1	ASSRDRGRRANTEAF
TRBV6-5	TRBJ2-3	ASSVRQGTDTQY
TRBV21-1	TRBJ2-2	ARDAGDTGELF
TRBV10-3	TRBJ2-3	AIRAGETDTQY
TRBV29-1	TRBJ2-2	SVAGLANTGELF
TRBV5-1	TRBJ2-3	ASSSPGKDTQY
TRBV6-5	TRBJ2-7	ASSTIGWDSYEQY
TRBV28	TRBJ2-7	ASRTHDEQY
TRBV6-1	TRBJ2-1	ASSPLAGAYNEQF
TRBV6-6	TRBJ2-1	ASSYGDSSYNEQF
TRBV4-2	TRBJ1-1	ASSQGQGNTEAF
TRBV5-1	TRBJ2-7	ASSWTSGSFGEQY
TRBV5-5	TRBJ1-6	ASSRDRVNSPLH
TRBV6-5	TRBJ2-3	ATGVGDTQY
TRBV7-9	TRBJ1-4	ASRTLGGDEKLF
TRBV2	TRBJ2-7	ASSEDPGTLYEQY
TRBV2	TRBJ2-7	ASSRPSGMYEQY
TRBV7-9	TRBJ2-1	ASTGGGDEQF
TRBV6-5	TRBJ1-2	ASSSRDRPNYGYT
TRBV1	TRBJ2-7	TSSQKDTRSYEQY
TRBV18	TRBJ2-6	ASSPLPGKPPGANVLT
TRBV7-8	TRBJ2-7	ASSQGARLAYHEQY
TRBV4-3	TRBJ1-3	ASSQEDRFSGNTIY
TRBV9	TRBJ1-4	ASSVLAGGAWSNEKLF
TRBV18	TRBJ1-4	ASSPGTGNEKLF
TRBV4-3	TRBJ1-2	ASSQGRTGTYGYT
TRBV7-9	TRBJ2-1	ASSLGSGDEQF
TRBV30	NA	AWGVQGAAGEQY
TRBV7-2	TRBJ2-7	ASSFPSQPSYEQY
TRBV11-1	TRBJ1-2	ASSGGGLGYGYT
TRBV28	TRBJ2-5	AGSGTSGQTQY
TRBV6-1	TRBJ1-2	ASSLSDYGYT
TRBV2	TRBJ2-3	ASCRGLTDTQY
TRBV7-9	TRBJ1-1	ASSLGTGKRNTEAF
TRBV29-1	TRBJ2-5	SVESSETQY
TRBV5-1	TRBJ2-3	ASSFINRITDTQY
TRBV28	TRBJ2-2	ASSLSQYTGELF
TRBV30	TRBJ1-2	AWSVPGRGPANYGYT
TRBV20-1	TRBJ2-7	SARLGSGQY
TRBV19	TRBJ1-5	ASSTRPGRGNQPQH
TRBV29-1	TRBJ1-2	SVDTRGYGYT
TRBV30	TRBJ1-2	AWSSGGGGYGYT